These 2 T cell receptor beta chains were sequenced from one sample in a study of shared clonotypes between healthy human individuals. The protocol was immunoSEQ multiplex PCR, while the TCRdb copy is restricted to in-frame clones and leaves out a portion. The table has about 800,000 clones, 96% seen once. As defined, naive CD8 cells were CD45RO-negative and positively selected for CCR7, with terminally differentiated effector memory CD45RA+ cells excluded. Specimen: naive CD8+ T cells sorted from blood. The origin of the receptors is a man aged 25 to 40 in good health.

This chain joins TRBV14 and TRBJ2-7; D is unclear. Germline V gene sequence: CDR1 SGHDN, CDR2 FVKESK. V lost 0 bases, J lost 4 bases, and 10 bases lay in between. CDR3 length: 14 residues. CDR3 sequence: CASSQDHTIYEQYF. CDR3 DNA sequence: TGTGCCAGCAGCCAAGACCACACTATTTACGAGCAGTACTTC.

In regard to this clone: Within the sample, other DNA sequences also encode this same CDR3. The gene calls are TRBV6-5 and TRBJ2-5; D possibly corresponds to TRBD1 (5 bases). V lost 1 base and J lost 5, with 8 bases in between. Germline CDR1 MNHEY, CDR2 SVGAGI. The CDR3 covers 13 residues. The CDR3 loop is CASSYLAGETQYF. As DNA, the CDR3 is TGTGCCAGCAGTTACTTGGCAGGGGAGACCCAGTACTTC.